These 20 T cell receptor beta chains were sequenced from one sample in a study of T cell changes during pregnancy in multiple sclerosis. TCRdb's table, derived via immunoSEQ multiplex PCR, lists solely in-frame clones and lacks some. In the table there are roughly 20,000 clones, approximately 90% of which are singletons. The sequences come from CD4+ T cells from peripheral blood mononuclear cells, collected in the third trimester of pregnancy. These receptors all stem from a female donor with multiple sclerosis, enrolled in a pregnancy study.

This chain links TRBV5-1 with TRBJ2-2; 7 nucleotides match TRBD2. Germline assignment: CDR1 SGHRS and CDR2 YFSETQ. V shed 0 bases and J 1 base; nucleotides not matched to a gene: 3. The CDR3 runs 16 residues. The CDR3 loop is CASSLGIAGNTGELFF. The CDR3 nucleotides are TGCGCCAGCAGCTTGGGAATAGCGGGGAACACCGGGGAGCTGTTTTTT.

This clone showed up just once. This chain joins TRBV6-6 and TRBJ1-3; D might be TRBD1 (5 bases). Germline V gene lookup returns CDR1 MNHNY and CDR2 SVGAGI (reference sequence). The V end was cut by 4 bases, the J end by 2 bases, with 9 bases between. This CDR3 comprises 14 residues. The CDR3 sequence is CASSSREAGNTIYF. CDR3 in DNA: TGTGCCAGCAGTTCCAGGGAGGCTGGAAACACCATATATTTT.

The chain recombines TRBV18 with TRBJ2-3, with 8 bases that match TRBD1. Germline V gene lookup returns CDR1 KGHSH and CDR2 LQKENI. V lost 2 bases, J lost 6 bases, and 10 bases stayed unmatched. The CDR3 is 16 amino acids. CDR3 amino acids: CASSPRTQGASDTQYF. DNA for the CDR3: TGTGCCAGCTCACCAAGGACGCAGGGGGCATCGGATACGCAGTATTTT.

V is TRBV4-2 and J is TRBJ1-3; 7 bases are a match to TRBD1. The CDR3 runs to 15 residues. The germline V gene encodes CDR1 LGHNA and CDR2 YNFKEQ. With V trimmed by 1 base and J by 3 bases, 3 bases remained unmatched. The CDR3 here is CASSQGDSDGNTIYF. The CDR3 region has the DNA TGTGCCAGCAGCCAAGGGGACAGTGATGGAAACACCATATATTTT.

This chain joins TRBV29-1 and TRBJ2-5, with 7 bases that match TRBD2. The germline V gene encodes CDR1 SQVTM and CDR2 ANQGSEA. The CDR3 consists of 15 residues. Trimming took 2 bases from V and 6 from J; bases not matched to a gene: 12. For the CDR3, the DNA is TGCAGCGTTGAATTGGAGCGGGGACTGATAAAGACCCAGTACTTC. Translated, it gives CSVELERGLIKTQYF. The entire variable domain, with the rest obtained from reference TRBV29-1 and TRBJ2-5, is as follows: SAVISQKPSRDICQRGTSLTIQCQVDSQVTMMFWYRQQPGQSLTLIATANQGSEATYESGFVIDKFPISRPNLTFSTLTVSNMSPEDSSIYLCSVELERGLIKTQYFGPGTRLLVL.

This clone was counted a few times. This chain links TRBV2 with TRBJ1-3, with D unclear. V gave up 2 bases and J gave up 0 bases, with 8 bases separating them. The germline gives CDR1 SNHLY, CDR2 FYNNEI. The CDR3 spans 15 residues. In nucleotides, the CDR3 is TGTGCCAGCAGTGAAAATATGGCCTCTGGAAACACCATATATTTT. Translation gives CASSENMASGNTIYF.

This rearrangement joins TRBV15 to TRBJ1-4, with a tentative D call TRBD1 (6 bases). The CDR3 runs to 17 residues. Trimming removed 0 bases at V and 7 bases at J, with 18 bases between. Germline V gene data show CDR1 as LNHNV and CDR2 as YYDKDF (reference sequence). CDR3 loop: CATSRDRRQDGSEKLFF. CDR3 DNA: TGTGCCACCAGCAGAGATCGCCGACAGGACGGCAGTGAAAAACTGTTTTTT.

This clone has a handful of counts. The rearrangement joins TRBV19 to TRBJ1-2; unclear D gene. V was shortened by 0 bases and J by 4 bases, with 9 bases between the two germline ends. The germline V gene encodes CDR1 LNHDA and CDR2 SQIVND (reference sequence). The CDR3 extends over 14 amino acids. This CDR3 reads CASSIDPIGYGYTF. DNA for the CDR3: TGTGCCAGTAGTATAGACCCCATCGGCTATGGCTACACCTTC.

The rearrangement links TRBV11-2 to TRBJ2-6, with 7 positions matching TRBD1. V was clipped by 6 bases and J by 0 bases; unmatched bases: 5. The CDR3 covers 16 residues. Germline V gene data show CDR1 as SGHAT and CDR2 as FQNNGV. The CDR3: CASRDRANSGANVLTF. As DNA, the CDR3 is TGTGCCAGCAGAGACAGGGCCAACTCTGGGGCCAACGTCCTGACTTTC.

J is TRBJ1-2 and V is TRBV5-4; no firm D call. Germline CDR1 reads SGHNT; CDR2 reads YYREEE (reference sequence). This CDR3 comprises 14 residues. V shed 0 bases and J shed 4 bases, with 10 bases lying between them. CDR3 region: CASSLDGEGYGYTF. DNA for the CDR3: TGTGCCAGCAGCTTGGATGGGGAGGGCTATGGCTACACCTTC.

The chain uses TRBV30 and TRBJ1-5, with a possible D match to TRBD1 (5 bases). CDR1 and CDR2 (germline): GTSNPN, SVGIG (reference sequence). The ends were cut back, 0 bases at V and 2 bases at J, with 14 bases in the middle. This CDR3 is 16 amino acids long. For the CDR3, the DNA is TGTGCCTGGAGTGTACCATGGGGGGGAGGCAATCAGCCCCAGCATTTT. Translating gives CAWSVPWGGGNQPQHF. Complete variable domain (other parts from reference TRBV30 and TRBJ1-5): SQTIHQWPATLVQPVGSPLSLECTVEGTSNPNLYWYRQAAGRGLQLLFYSVGIGQISSEVPQNLSASRPQDRQFILSSKKLLLSDSGFYLCAWSVPWGGGNQPQHFGDGTRLSIL.

J is TRBJ2-7 and V is TRBV4-3; maybe TRBD1 (5 bases). The V end lost 1 base, the J end lost 6 bases, and 10 bases lay between the germline ends. From germline, CDR1 is LGHNA and CDR2 YSLEER. The CDR3 consists of 13 residues. The CDR3 spells CASSQGVDSEQYF. The CDR3 nucleotides read TGCGCCAGCAGCCAAGGCGTAGACAGCGAGCAGTACTTC.

V usage is TRBV10-2 and J usage is TRBJ1-2, with a weak D call TRBD1 (6 bases). V shed 8 bases and J shed 2 bases, with 6 bases lying between them. Per the germline V gene, CDR1 is WSHSY and CDR2 is SAAADI. This CDR3 region has 11 residues. The CDR3 DNA reads as TGCGCCAGCGGACAGAACTATGGCTACACCTTC. This sequence encodes CASGQNYGYTF.

V is TRBV7-2 and J is TRBJ1-1; D gene uncertain. CDR3 length: 14 residues. Germline lookup yields CDR1 SGHTA and CDR2 FQGNSA. Deletions cut 1 base from V and 3 bases from J, with 9 bases between. CDR3 sequence (DNA): TGTGCCAGCAGCTTAGACCCTCCGGACACTGAAGCTTTCTTT. This translates into CASSLDPPDTEAFF.

V gene TRBV4-3 combines with J gene TRBJ1-6; 8 bases are a match to TRBD1. This CDR3 has 16 amino acids. J lost 7 bases, V lost 0 bases, and 5 bases had no gene match. Germline lookup yields CDR1 LGHNA and CDR2 YSLEER. DNA for the CDR3: TGCGCCAGCAGCCAAGATGGGGGGACAGGCAATTCACCCCTCCACTTT. It translates to CASSQDGGTGNSPLHF.

The count of this clone is one. The chain carries TRBV30 and TRBJ2-7; weak D call: TRBD2 (6 bases). The V gene's germline CDR1 is GTSNPN and CDR2 SVGIG (reference sequence). This CDR3 is built from 14 residues. The V end lost 0 bases, the J end lost 4 bases, and 13 bases lay between the germline ends. The CDR3 nucleotides are TGTGCCTGGAGTGTGGGGGGTTCTCGATACGAGCAGTACTTC. It codes for CAWSVGGSRYEQYF.

The chain joins TRBV7-9 to TRBJ2-6, with TRBD1 as a possible D gene (6 bases). V was trimmed by 5 bases and J by 2 bases, leaving 10 bases between them. Germline V gene lookup returns CDR1 SEHNR and CDR2 FQNEAQ (reference sequence). The CDR3 consists of 15 residues. DNA of the CDR3: TGTGCCAGCAGCCCTACAGGGCCTGGGGCCAACGTCCTGACTTTC. This encodes CASSPTGPGANVLTF.

This chain joins TRBV10-3 and TRBJ2-5; D gene uncertain. Germline CDR1 reads ENHRY; CDR2 reads SYGVKD. With 0 bases removed from V and 5 bases from J, the gap between germline ends came to 4 bases. The CDR3 spans 12 residues. The CDR3, as DNA: TGTGCCATCAGTGAGTCCCCTGAGACCCAGTACTTC. Translation gives CAISESPETQYF.

This clone is a singleton in its sample. The gene calls are TRBV30 and TRBJ2-5; a possible D gene is TRBD2 (6 bases). The CDR3 is made up of 14 amino acids. V dropped 1 base and J dropped 7 bases, with 16 bases sitting between them. Germline assignment: CDR1 GTSNPN and CDR2 SVGIG (reference sequence). The CDR3 is CAWSGGPGRGTQYF. CDR3 DNA: TGTGCCTGGAGTGGCGGGCCAGGGCGGGGGACCCAGTACTTC.

The chain recombines TRBV11-2 with TRBJ1-1, with TRBD1 as a possible D gene (6 bases). The V end lost 3 bases, the J end lost 1 base, and 18 bases lay between the germline ends. Germline loops: CDR1 SGHAT, CDR2 FQNNGV. This CDR3 comprises 17 residues. The DNA of the CDR3 is TGTGCCAGCAGCTTTGGCCCCAAGGGGGATGGGAACACTGAAGCTTTCTTT. Its translation is CASSFGPKGDGNTEAFF.